This T cell receptor (beta chain) was captured by sequencing in a study of naive and memory T cell subsets. Study-wide points: Potentially, T cell activation and differentiation skew this RNA-based measurement.

This clonotype was observed at least ten times. The antigen is unknown. A UMI-containing oligonucleotide was joined by 3' ligation to the TCR cDNA template. Adult healthy volunteers gave 2.5 ml peripheral blood for whole-blood RNA. Reverse transcription used DNase-treated unsorted total RNA, aiming for about 1 to 1,100 ng. Four PCR rounds used nested alpha and beta constant region primers plus the SP2 primer. Alpha and beta constant region primers primed reverse transcription for blood and skin samples. TCRdb passed the 5' RACE reads through MiXCR, listing each CDR3 protein once. The sample yields roughly 56,000 distinct CDR3 sequences, 7.2% seen once. The receptor was derived from a male donor in good health.

The DNA for the CDR3 is TGTGCCAGCAGCCTGGATGAGGGTACGAACTATGGCTACACCTTC. This gives the protein CASSLDEGTNYGYTF. The chain couples TRBV7-2 to TRBJ1-2; D unclear. V lost 5 bases to trimming and J lost 2 bases, with 15 bases between them. This CDR3 has 15 amino acids. The germline V gene encodes CDR1 SGHTA and CDR2 FQGNSA.